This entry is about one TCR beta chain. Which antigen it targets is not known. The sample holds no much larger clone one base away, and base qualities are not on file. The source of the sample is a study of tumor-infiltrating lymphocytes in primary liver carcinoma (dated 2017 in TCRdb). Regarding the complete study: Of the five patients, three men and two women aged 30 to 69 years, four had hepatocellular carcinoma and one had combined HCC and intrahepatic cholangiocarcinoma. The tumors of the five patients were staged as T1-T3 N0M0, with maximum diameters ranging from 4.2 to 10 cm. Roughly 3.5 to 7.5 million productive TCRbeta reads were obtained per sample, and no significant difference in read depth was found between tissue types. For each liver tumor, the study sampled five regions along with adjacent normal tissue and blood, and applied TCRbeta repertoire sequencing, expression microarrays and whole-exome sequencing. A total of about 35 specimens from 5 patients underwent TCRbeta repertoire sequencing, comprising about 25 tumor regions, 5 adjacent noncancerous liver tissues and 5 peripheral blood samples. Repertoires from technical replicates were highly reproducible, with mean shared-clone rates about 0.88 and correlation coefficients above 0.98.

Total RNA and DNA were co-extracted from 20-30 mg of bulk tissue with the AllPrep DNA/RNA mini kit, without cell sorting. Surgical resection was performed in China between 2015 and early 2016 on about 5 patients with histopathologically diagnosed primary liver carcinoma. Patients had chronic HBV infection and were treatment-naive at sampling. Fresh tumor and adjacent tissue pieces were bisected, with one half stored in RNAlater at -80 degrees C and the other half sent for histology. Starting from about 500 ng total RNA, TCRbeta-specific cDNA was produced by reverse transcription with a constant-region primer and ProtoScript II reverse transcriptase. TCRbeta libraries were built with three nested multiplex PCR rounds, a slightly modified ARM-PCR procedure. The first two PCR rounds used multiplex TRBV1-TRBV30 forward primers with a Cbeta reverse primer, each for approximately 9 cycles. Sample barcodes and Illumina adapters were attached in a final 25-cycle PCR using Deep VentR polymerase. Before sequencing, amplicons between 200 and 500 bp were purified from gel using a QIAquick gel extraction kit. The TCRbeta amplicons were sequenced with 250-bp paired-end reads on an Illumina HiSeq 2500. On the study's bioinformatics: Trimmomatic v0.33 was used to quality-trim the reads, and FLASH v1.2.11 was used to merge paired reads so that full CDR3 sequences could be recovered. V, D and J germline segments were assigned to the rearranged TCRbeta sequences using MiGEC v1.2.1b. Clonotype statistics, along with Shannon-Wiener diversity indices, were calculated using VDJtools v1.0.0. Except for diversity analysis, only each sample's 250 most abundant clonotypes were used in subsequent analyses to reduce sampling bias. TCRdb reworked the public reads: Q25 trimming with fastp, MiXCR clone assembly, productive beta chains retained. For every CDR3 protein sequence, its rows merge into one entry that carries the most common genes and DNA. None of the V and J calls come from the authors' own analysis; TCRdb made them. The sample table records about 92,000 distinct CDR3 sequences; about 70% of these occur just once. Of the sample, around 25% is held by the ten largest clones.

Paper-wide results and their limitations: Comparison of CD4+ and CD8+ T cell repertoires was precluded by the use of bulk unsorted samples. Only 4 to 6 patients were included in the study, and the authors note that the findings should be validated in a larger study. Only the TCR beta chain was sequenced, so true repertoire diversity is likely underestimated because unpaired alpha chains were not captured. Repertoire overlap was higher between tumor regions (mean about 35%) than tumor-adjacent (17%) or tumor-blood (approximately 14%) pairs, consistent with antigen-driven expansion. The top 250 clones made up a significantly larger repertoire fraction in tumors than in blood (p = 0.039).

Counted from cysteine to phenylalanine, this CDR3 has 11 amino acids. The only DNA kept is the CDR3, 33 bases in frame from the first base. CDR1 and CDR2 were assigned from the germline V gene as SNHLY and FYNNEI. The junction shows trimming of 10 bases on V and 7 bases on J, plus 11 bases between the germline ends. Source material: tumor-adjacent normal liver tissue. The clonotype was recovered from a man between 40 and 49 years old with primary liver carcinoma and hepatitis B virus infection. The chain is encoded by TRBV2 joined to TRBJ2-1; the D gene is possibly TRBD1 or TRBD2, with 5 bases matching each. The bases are TGTGCCAACCGAGGGGAAAATGAGCAGTTCTTC. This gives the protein CANRGENEQFF. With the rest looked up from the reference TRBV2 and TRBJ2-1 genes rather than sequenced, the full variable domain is EPEVTQTPSHQVTQMGQEVILRCVPISNHLYFYWYRQILGQKVEFLVSFYNNEISEKSEIFDDQFSVERPDGSNFTLKIRSTKLEDSAMYFCANRGENEQFFGPGTRLTVL.